This TCR beta chain was captured in a study of blood T cells in healthy people across ages. The authors ran a second PCR of about 6 to 12 cycles using a sample-barcoded 5' primer and a J-beta primer mix. TCRdb reprocessed the 5' RACE reads via MiXCR and lists one record per CDR3 protein. This table holds about 1.6 million distinct CDR3 sequences, about 31% found once. This clonotype was observed a handful of times. Germline CDR1 is DFQATT and CDR2 is SNEGSKA (reference sequence). V shed 2 bases and J 8 bases; nucleotides not matched to a gene: 7. The CDR3 is 13 residues long. The chain recombines TRBV20-1 with TRBJ1-2; 8 nucleotides agree with TRBD1. Sequences were obtained from blood. This TCR was recovered from a young woman in good health. CDR3 region: CSARNGQGLGYTF. The CDR3 DNA sequence: TGCAGTGCTAGAAATGGACAGGGCCTCGGCTACACCTTC.